This paragraph reports one T cell receptor beta chain. Its cognate antigen is unknown. The V gene's germline CDR1 is SGDLS and CDR2 YYNGEE. The V end was cut by 0 bases, the J end by 5 bases, with 12 bases between. This CDR3 comprises 14 residues. The sample is drawn from a study of T cell responses to AZD1222 COVID-19 vaccine. TCRdb's table, derived via immunoSEQ multiplex PCR, lists solely in-frame clones and lacks some. The data contain some 130,000 clones, roughly 80% of them singletons. Study-wide results and caveats: The span of vaccine-associated CD4 TCRs extended across spike, with dominance at 160-218 and 743-854. Clonal diversity may have been underestimated in mostly white British donors.

The clonotype was recovered from an adult in good health. Sample: peripheral blood, taken on day 0 of AZD1222 vaccination. V and J are TRBV9 and TRBJ2-7; D remains unclear. CDR3 nucleotides: TGTGCCAGCAGCGTAGACAGCCAAGTGAACGAGCAGTACTTC. This encodes CASSVDSQVNEQYF.